The 14 T cell receptor beta chains in this list originate from one sample, sequenced in a study of control samples from healthy donors and cancer patients. The method was immunoSEQ multiplex PCR; TCRdb's version includes in-frame clones alone and lacks a portion of them. This table holds fewer than 20,000 clones, about 86% found once. The specimen was PBMCs. These receptors were collected from a woman aged 65 to 85 with colorectal cancer.

The rearrangement links TRBV3-1 (or the pseudogene TRBV3-2) to TRBJ2-5, with D hard to call. Trimming removed 4 bases at V and 5 bases at J, with 17 bases between. Germline V gene data show CDR1 as LGHDT and CDR2 as YNNKEL (reference sequence). The CDR3 consists of 15 residues. As DNA, the CDR3 is TGTGCCAGCAGCCCTCCGCCATGGGTAGGGGAGACCCAGTACTTC. The encoded protein is CASSPPPWVGETQYF.

This clone turned up a few times. The gene calls are TRBV9 and TRBJ2-3; D is undetermined. CDR3 size: 11 residues. The V end lost 0 bases, the J end lost 7 bases, and 3 bases lay between the germline ends. Germline CDR1 is SGDLS and CDR2 is YYNGEE. The DNA for the CDR3 is TGTGCCAGCAGCGTAGGAAATACGCAGTATTTT. This gives the protein CASSVGNTQYF.

This clone occurred once. V usage is TRBV11-3 and J usage is TRBJ2-5, with D hard to call. The germline V gene has CDR1 SGHNT and CDR2 YENEEA. Between the trimmed V and J ends, which lost 1 base and 3 bases, there was a span of 12 bases. The CDR3 covers 15 residues. CDR3 amino acids: CASSLGFKGKETQYF. CDR3 DNA sequence: TGTGCCAGCAGCTTAGGTTTTAAGGGAAAAGAGACCCAGTACTTC.

This clone came up once. The V gene is TRBV29-1, the J gene TRBJ2-1; 8 bases fit TRBD2. V gave up 5 bases and J gave up 5 bases; unmatched junction bases: 5. The germline CDR1 and CDR2 sequences are SQVTM and ANQGSEA. The length of the CDR3 is 13 residues. The CDR3 loop reads CSVSGGAHNEQFF. CDR3 nucleotide sequence: TGCAGCGTTTCCGGGGGGGCCCACAATGAGCAGTTCTTC.

The chain couples TRBV19 to TRBJ1-5; 9 nucleotides line up with TRBD1. Looked up from germline, CDR1 is LNHDA and CDR2 is SQIVND (reference sequence). The J segment lost 7 bases and the V segment lost 3 bases, leaving 7 bases of the junction unmatched. The CDR3 is made up of 15 amino acids. Here the CDR3 DNA reads TGTGCCAGTAGTATGGGGGGACAGGGAGAACAGCCCCAGCATTTT. Translation gives CASSMGGQGEQPQHF.

The genes are TRBV7-9 and TRBJ1-3, with TRBD1 as a possible D gene (6 bases). Germline V gives CDR1 SEHNR, CDR2 FQNEAQ (reference sequence). The CDR3 loop spans 17 amino acids. Trimming removed 4 bases from V and 0 bases from J, with 16 bases in between. CDR3 sequence (DNA): TGTGCCAGCAGCTCCCGCCCGGGACACCACTCTGGAAACACCATATATTTT. It specifies CASSSRPGHHSGNTIYF.

This clone was seen more than once but under ten times. The chain is built from TRBV5-1 and TRBJ2-5; TRBD2 matches at 12 bases. Looked up from germline, CDR1 is SGHRS and CDR2 is YFSETQ. Losses at the gene ends were 3 bases for V and 3 bases for J; bases not matched to a gene: 6. The CDR3 is 16 residues long. CDR3 in amino acids: CASSYRLAGDKETQYF. DNA of the CDR3: TGCGCCAGCAGCTACCGACTAGCGGGAGATAAAGAGACCCAGTACTTC. The whole variable domain, remainder taken from reference TRBV5-1 and TRBJ2-5, is KAGVTQTPRYLIKTRGQQVTLSCSPISGHRSVSWYQQTPGQGLQFLFEYFSETQRNKGNFPGRFSGRQFSNSRSEMNVSTLELGDSALYLCASSYRLAGDKETQYFGPGTRLLVL.

The J gene is TRBJ1-1, the V gene TRBV27; weak D call: TRBD1 (5 bases). The CDR3 has 14 amino acids. V was trimmed by 8 bases and J by 0 bases, leaving 13 bases between them. Germline-derived CDR1 and CDR2 are MNHEY and SMNVEV (reference sequence). DNA of the CDR3: TGTGCCAGCCTCTCGGGGGGTCTGAACACTGAAGCTTTCTTT. Residues: CASLSGGLNTEAFF.

This clone has a handful of counts. This chain links TRBV29-1 with TRBJ2-5; 9 bases are a match to TRBD2. Per the germline V gene, CDR1 is SQVTM and CDR2 is ANQGSEA. The CDR3 totals 13 residues. After removal of 6 bases from V and 5 bases from J, the junction contained 7 bases not matched to a gene. The CDR3 nucleotides are TGCAGCGTAGGCGGGGGGGCGTGGGAGACCCAGTACTTC. Translated, it gives CSVGGGAWETQYF.

In nucleotides, the CDR3 is TGTGCCACCCAAGGCCCCAGGGGCCACGGAAGGACCCAGTACTTC. Amino acids: CATQGPRGHGRTQYF. The chain employs TRBV19 and TRBJ2-5, with D possibly being TRBD1 (6 bases). Trimming left V 10 bases short and J 7 bases short, with 25 bases between. The CDR3 has 15 residues. Germline values: CDR1 LNHDA, CDR2 SQIVND (reference sequence).

This chain connects TRBV6-5 to TRBJ1-5; D possibly corresponds to TRBD1 (5 bases). This CDR3 spans 13 amino acids. Germline V gives CDR1 MNHEY, CDR2 SVGAGI. V was cut by 8 bases and J by 0 bases, with 8 bases left in between. CDR3 nucleotide sequence: TGTGCCAGCGCAGGGTTTAGCAATCAGCCCCAGCATTTT. Translation gives CASAGFSNQPQHF.

The J gene is TRBJ2-3, the V gene TRBV21-1; no check of the table's D call, TRBD2, against the DNA was made. TRBV21-1 is a pseudogene. CDR3 length: 16 amino acids. CDR3 sequence (DNA): TGTGCCAGCCCCACGGAGGGGTGGAGAGGGACAGATACGCAGTATTTT. Translating gives CASPTEGWRGTDTQYF.

The chain employs TRBV3-1 (or the pseudogene TRBV3-2) and TRBJ2-5, with D possibly TRBD2 on 6 matching bases. V lost 4 bases to trimming and J lost 2 bases, with 14 bases between them. Germline loops: CDR1 LGHDT, CDR2 YNNKEL (reference sequence). This CDR3 is built from 15 residues. This CDR3 is CASSPSGGAQETQYF. The CDR3 nucleotides are TGTGCCAGCAGCCCCTCGGGCGGGGCTCAAGAGACCCAGTACTTC.

This rearrangement joins TRBV19 to TRBJ1-5; D is perhaps TRBD1 (5 bases). V was clipped by 5 bases and J by 5 bases, with 10 bases between them. The CDR3 is 13 residues long. Germline CDR1 reads LNHDA; CDR2 reads SQIVND (reference sequence). The CDR3 protein is CASSAMTDQPQHF. CDR3 nucleotide sequence: TGTGCCAGTAGTGCTATGACAGATCAGCCCCAGCATTTT. The full variable domain, its missing parts supplied by reference TRBV19 and TRBJ1-5, is DGGITQSPKYLFRKEGQNVTLSCEQNLNHDAMYWYRQDPGQGLRLIYYSQIVNDFQKGDIAEGYSVSREKKESFPLTVTSAQKNPTAFYLCASSAMTDQPQHFGDGTRLSIL.